This is a list of T cell receptor beta chains from one sample in a study of shared clonotypes between healthy human individuals. Only in-frame clones appear in the TCRdb table, and some are missing; sequencing was by immunoSEQ multiplex PCR. The sample carries some 2,500,000 clones, about nine tenths recorded once. The sample taken for sequencing was naive CD4+ T cells from PBMCs. Receptors originate from a man in his late teens or twenties in good health. Some clones in this sample may be carry-over from other donors' samples. Both conserved end residues are trimmed from each CDR3. Each record gives: V gene, CDR3 protein.

>TRBV7-2
ASSYGTQGGQPQH
>TRBV11-3
ASSLDDVRGLASYNEQF
>TRBV7-2
ASSLALGGDQPQH
>TRBV7-6
ASSTNSGKETQY
>TRBV18
ASSPGPLSVYEQY
>TRBV29-1
SVAGQGAGGYT
>TRBV2
ASRMTSGSRTGELF
>TRBV5-1
ASSPTGGLNQPQH
>TRBV28
ASSAEGGSRGKLF
>TRBV11-3
ASSSRGLAESTDTQY
>TRBV14
ASSPSLNTEAF
>TRBV5-1
ASSLGLAGEQY
>TRBV28
ASRPDRGRGGETQY
>TRBV5-6
ASSFGSGRLNEQF
>TRBV28
ASTPPAGTGPEKLF
>TRBV7-3
ASKQDRNTEAF
>TRBV28
ASRTRASGSSYNEQF
>TRBV18
ASSPGQGRNEQY
>TRBV2
ASKRGSTDTQY
>TRBV11-2
ASSLVLGQGSGNTIY
>TRBV19
ARLSGQRKNTEAF
>TRBV5-1
ASSLITSDTDTQY
>TRBV13
ASSPGTAYEQY
>TRBV6-1
ASIETLPGNEQF
>TRBV5-8
ASSLYRGLHGYT
>TRBV5-4
ASSSSDMRQF
>TRBV14
ASSRGRGTYLYEQY
>TRBV11-3
ASSSRQGAGELF
>TRBV29-1
SVDGGTYNEQF
>TRBV25-1
ASSEPNPGLADTQY
>TRBV5-1
ATQKLPDGPYEQY
>TRBV28
ASSLRTATTGELF
>TRBV28
ASSSISQLDTQY
>TRBV7-2
ASSLSSSGRFDEQY
>TRBV19
ASSVRSGASGANVLT
>TRBV30
AWQAGHTGELF
>TRBV30
AWSAGFREAF
>TRBV7-9
ASIGGRTDTGELF
>TRBV11-2
ASSLGDAYEQY
>TRBV5-1
ASSLGGDRGNEQY